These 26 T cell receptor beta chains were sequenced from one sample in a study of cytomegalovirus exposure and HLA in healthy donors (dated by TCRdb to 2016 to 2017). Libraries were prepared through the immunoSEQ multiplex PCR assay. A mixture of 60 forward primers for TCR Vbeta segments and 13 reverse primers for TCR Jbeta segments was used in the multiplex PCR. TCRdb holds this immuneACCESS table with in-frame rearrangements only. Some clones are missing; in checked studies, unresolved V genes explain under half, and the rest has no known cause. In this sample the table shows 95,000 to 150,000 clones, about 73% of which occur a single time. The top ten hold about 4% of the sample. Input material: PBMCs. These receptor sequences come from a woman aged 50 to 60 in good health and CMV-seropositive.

The CDR3 protein is CASSDGQGGIYEQYF. Here the CDR3 DNA reads TGTGCCAGCAGCGATGGACAGGGGGGTATCTACGAGCAGTACTTC. The chain employs TRBV9 and TRBJ2-7, with TRBD1 identical over 10 bases. The CDR3 loop spans 15 amino acids. Germline CDR1 SGDLS, CDR2 YYNGEE. J was trimmed by 3 bases and V by 3 bases; bases with no gene match: 6.

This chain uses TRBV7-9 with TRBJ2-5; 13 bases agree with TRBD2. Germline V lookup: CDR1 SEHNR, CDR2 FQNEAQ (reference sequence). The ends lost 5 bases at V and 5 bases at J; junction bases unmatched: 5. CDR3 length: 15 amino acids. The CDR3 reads CASSRLAGGAETQYF. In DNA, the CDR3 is TGTGCCAGCAGCCGACTAGCGGGGGGCGCGGAGACCCAGTACTTC.

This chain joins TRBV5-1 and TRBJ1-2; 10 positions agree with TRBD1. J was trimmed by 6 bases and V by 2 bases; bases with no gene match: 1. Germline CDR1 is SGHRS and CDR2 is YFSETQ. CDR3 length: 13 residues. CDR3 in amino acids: CASSFGQGDGYTF. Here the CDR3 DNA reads TGCGCCAGCAGCTTTGGACAGGGGGATGGCTACACCTTC.

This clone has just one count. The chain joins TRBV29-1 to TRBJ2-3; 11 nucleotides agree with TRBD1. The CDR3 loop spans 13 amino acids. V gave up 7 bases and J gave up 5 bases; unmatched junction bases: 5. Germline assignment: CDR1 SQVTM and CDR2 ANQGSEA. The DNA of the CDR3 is TGCAGCGCTGGGGGACAGGGGGGAGATACGCAGTATTTT. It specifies CSAGGQGGDTQYF.

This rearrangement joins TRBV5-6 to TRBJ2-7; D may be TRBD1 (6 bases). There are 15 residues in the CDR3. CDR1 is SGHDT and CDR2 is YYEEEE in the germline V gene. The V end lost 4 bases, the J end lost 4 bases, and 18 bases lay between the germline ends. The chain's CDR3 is CASSGITGRVYEQYF. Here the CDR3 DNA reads TGTGCCAGCAGCGGAATAACAGGGCGAGTTTACGAGCAGTACTTC.

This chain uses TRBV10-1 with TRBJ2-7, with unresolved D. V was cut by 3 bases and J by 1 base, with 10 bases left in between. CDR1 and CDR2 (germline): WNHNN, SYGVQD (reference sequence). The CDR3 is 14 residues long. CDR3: CASSETAASYEQYF. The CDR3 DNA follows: TGCGCCAGCAGTGAAACCGCGGCTTCCTACGAGCAGTACTTC.

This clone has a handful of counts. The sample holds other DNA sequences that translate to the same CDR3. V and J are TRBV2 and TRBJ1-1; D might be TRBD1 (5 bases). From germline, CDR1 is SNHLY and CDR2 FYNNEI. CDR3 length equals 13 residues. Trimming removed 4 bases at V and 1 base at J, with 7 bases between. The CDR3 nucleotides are TGTGCCAGCAGTGGGCAGGGGAACACTGAAGCTTTCTTT. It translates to CASSGQGNTEAFF.

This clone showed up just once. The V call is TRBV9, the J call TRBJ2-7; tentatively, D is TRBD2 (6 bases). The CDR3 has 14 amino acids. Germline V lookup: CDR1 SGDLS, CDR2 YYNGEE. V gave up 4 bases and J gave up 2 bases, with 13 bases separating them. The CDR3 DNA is TGTGCCAGCAGCCCCCGGGAGTTTGCCTACGAGCAGTACTTC. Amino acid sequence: CASSPREFAYEQYF.

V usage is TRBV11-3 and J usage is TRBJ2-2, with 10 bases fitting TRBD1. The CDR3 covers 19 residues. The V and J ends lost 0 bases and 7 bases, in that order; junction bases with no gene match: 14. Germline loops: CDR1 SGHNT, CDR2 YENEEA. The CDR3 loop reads CASSLEEGTGVQISGELFF. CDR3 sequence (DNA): TGTGCCAGCAGCTTAGAAGAGGGGACAGGGGTTCAAATCAGCGGGGAGCTGTTTTTT.

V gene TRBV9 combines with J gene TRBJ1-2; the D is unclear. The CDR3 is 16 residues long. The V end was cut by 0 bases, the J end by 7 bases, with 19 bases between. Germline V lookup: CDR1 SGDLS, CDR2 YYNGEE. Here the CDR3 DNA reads TGTGCCAGCAGCGTAGAGGTCAGGCCTAGGAGGTTTGGCTACACCTTC. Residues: CASSVEVRPRRFGYTF.

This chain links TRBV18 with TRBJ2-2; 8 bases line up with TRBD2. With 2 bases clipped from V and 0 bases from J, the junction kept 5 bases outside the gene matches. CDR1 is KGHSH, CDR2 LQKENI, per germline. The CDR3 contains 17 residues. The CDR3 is CASSPTLAGSNTGELFF. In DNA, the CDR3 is TGTGCCAGCTCACCAACCTTAGCGGGGTCGAACACCGGGGAGCTGTTTTTT.

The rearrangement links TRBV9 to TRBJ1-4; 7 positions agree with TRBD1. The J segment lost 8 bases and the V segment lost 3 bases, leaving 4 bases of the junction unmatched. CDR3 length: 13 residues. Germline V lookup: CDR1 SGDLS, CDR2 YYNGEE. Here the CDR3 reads CASSGQGREKLFF. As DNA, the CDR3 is TGTGCCAGCAGCGGACAGGGACGGGAAAAACTGTTTTTT.

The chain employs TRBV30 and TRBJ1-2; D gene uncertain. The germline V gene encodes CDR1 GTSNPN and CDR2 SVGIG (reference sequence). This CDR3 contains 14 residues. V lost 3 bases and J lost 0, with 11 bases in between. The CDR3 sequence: CAWRPPRPNYGYTF. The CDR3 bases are TGTGCCTGGAGACCCCCGCGGCCTAACTATGGCTACACCTTC.

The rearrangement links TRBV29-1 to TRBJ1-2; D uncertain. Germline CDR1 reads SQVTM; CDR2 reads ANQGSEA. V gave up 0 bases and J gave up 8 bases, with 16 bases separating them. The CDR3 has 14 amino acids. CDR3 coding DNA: TGCAGCGTTGAAGATCTAAGGAGGGCCTTCGGCTACACCTTC. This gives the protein CSVEDLRRAFGYTF.

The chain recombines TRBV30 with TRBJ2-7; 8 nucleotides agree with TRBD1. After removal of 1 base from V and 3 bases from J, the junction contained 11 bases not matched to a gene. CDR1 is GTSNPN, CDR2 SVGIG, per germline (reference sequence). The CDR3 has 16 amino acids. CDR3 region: CAWSDPDRVFYYEQYF. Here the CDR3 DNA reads TGTGCCTGGAGTGATCCGGACAGGGTATTCTACTACGAGCAGTACTTC.

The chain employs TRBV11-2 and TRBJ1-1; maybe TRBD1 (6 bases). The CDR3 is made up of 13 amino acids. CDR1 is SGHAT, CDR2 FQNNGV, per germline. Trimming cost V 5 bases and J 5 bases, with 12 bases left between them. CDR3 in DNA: TGTGCCAGCAGCGGAGGACAGATGACTGAAGCTTTCTTT. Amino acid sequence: CASSGGQMTEAFF.

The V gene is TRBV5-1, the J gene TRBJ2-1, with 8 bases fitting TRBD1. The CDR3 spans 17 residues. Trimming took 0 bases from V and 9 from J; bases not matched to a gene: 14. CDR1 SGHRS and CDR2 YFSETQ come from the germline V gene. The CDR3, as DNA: TGCGCCAGCAGCTTGGCTGTGACAGGGGAATTGGCGTTTGAGCAGTTCTTC. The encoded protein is CASSLAVTGELAFEQFF.

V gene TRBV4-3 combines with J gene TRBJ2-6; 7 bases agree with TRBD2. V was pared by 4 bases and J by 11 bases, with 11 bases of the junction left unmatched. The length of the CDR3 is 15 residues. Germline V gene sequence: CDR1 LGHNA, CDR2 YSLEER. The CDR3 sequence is CASSLERGGVHVLTF. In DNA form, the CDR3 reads TGCGCCAGCAGCCTCGAGCGGGGCGGCGTCCACGTCCTGACTTTC.

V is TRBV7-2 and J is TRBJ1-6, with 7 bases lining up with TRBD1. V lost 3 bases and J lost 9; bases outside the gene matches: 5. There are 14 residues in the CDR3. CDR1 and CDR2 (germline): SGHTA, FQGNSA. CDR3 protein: CASSFDRVGSPLHF. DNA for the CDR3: TGTGCCAGCAGCTTCGACAGGGTTGGTTCACCCCTCCACTTT.

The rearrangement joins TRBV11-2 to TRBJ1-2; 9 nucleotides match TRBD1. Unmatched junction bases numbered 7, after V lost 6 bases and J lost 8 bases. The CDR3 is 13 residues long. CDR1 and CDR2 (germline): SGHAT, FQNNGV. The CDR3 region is CASRATGGWGYTF. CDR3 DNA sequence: TGTGCCAGCAGAGCCACAGGGGGCTGGGGCTACACCTTC.

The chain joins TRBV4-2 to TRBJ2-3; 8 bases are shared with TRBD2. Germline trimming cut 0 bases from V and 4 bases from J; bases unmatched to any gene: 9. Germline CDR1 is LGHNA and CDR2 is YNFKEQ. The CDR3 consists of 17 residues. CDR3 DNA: TGTGCCAGCAGCCAAGAAGGCGCCCGGGGGGGTGCAGATACGCAGTATTTT. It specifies CASSQEGARGGADTQYF.

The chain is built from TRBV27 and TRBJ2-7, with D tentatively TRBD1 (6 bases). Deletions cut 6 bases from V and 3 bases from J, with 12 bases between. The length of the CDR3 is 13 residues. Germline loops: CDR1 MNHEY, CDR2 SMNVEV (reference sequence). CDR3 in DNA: TGTGCCAGCAGAGGACAGATTTTCTACGAGCAGTACTTC. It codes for CASRGQIFYEQYF.

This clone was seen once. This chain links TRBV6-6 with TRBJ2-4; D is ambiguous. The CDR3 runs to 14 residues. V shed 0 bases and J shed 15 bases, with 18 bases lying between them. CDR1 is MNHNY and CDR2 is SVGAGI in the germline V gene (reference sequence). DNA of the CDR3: TGTGCCAGCAGTTACTCCGACATGGGCCCCTCTCTGTACTTC. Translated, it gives CASSYSDMGPSLYF.

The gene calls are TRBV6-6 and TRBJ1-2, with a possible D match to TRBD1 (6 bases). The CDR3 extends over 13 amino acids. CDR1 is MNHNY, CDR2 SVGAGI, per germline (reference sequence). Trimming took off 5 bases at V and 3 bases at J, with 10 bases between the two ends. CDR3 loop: CASSDRWDYGYTF. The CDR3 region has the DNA TGTGCCAGCAGTGACAGGTGGGACTATGGCTACACCTTC.

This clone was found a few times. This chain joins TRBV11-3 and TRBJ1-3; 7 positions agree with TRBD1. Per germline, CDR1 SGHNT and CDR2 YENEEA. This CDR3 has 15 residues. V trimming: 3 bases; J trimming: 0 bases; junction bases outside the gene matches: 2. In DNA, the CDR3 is TGTGCCAGCAGCTTGGCAGGGGGCTCTGGAAACACCATATATTTT. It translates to CASSLAGGSGNTIYF.

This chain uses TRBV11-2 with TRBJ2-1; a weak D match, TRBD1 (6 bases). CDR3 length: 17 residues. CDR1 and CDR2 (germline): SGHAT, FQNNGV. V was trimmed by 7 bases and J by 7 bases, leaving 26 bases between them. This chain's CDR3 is CASNNINTGGARNEQFF. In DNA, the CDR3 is TGTGCCAGCAACAACATAAACACTGGGGGCGCGCGGAATGAGCAGTTCTTC.